This T cell receptor (beta chain) was identified during a study of shared clonotypes between healthy human individuals. Study-wide background: CD4 naive and CD4 memory each took three plates per donor, while CD8 naive took two and CD8 memory one.

Every subset's genomic DNA went evenly onto several immunoSEQ plates. Sequenced by immunoSEQ multiplex PCR; TCRdb stores in-frame clones only, minus some. The sample lists around 690,000 clones, 80% to 95% occurring once. Germline CDR1 is LGHNA and CDR2 is YSLEER. V was pared by 0 bases and J by 5 bases, with 11 bases between. CDR3 size: 14 residues. The V gene is TRBV4-3, the J gene TRBJ2-7; a possible D gene is TRBD1 (5 bases). Sequences were obtained from memory CD8+ T cells from PBMCs. Subset described: CD45RO+ cells pooled with CCR7-negative TemRA cells. The receptor's source is a man between 18 and 35 years old in good health. Some clones in this sample may be carry-over from other donors' samples. The CDR3, as DNA: TGCGCCAGCAGCCAAGAACCAGGGAAGGACGAGCAGTACTTC. It codes for CASSQEPGKDEQYF.